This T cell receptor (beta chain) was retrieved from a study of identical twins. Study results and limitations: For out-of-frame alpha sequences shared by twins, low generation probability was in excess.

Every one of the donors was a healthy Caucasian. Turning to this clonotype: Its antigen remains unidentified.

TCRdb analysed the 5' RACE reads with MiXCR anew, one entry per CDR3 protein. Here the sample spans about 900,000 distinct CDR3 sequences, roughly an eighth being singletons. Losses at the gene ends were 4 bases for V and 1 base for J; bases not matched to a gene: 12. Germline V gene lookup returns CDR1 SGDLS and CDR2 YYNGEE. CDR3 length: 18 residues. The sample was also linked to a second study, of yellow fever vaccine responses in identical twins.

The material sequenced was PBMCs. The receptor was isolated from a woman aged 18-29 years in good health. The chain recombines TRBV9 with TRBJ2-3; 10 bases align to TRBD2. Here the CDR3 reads CASSILAGEHSRTDTQYF. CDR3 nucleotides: TGTGCCAGCAGCATCCTAGCGGGGGAGCATTCACGCACAGATACGCAGTATTTT.